This T cell receptor beta chain was sequenced for a study of human T cells and chemical hapten exposure. For the study at large: Patch tests put 0.01% DPC on the upper back, read at 6 days. Regarding the study as a whole: DPC sensitization produced no change in TCRs with frequency above 1 in 1000.

Sample time point: patch test 3, about 24 weeks after DPC sensitization. Treatment specified: therapeutic diphenylcyclopropenone sensitization with weekly scalp DPC. This clonotype was counted many times. The antigen remains undetermined. Germline assignment: CDR1 SGHAT and CDR2 FQNNGV. V lost 6 bases and J 6 bases, leaving 11 bases between the germline ends. The CDR3 runs to 12 residues. How the authors handled the data: Sampled TCR counts reached a median of around 94,000 per sample, with values ranging from 23,224 to 690,600. Each CDR3 protein gets one entry after TCRdb re-called the RACE reads with MiXCR. The V and J calls and clone size are TCRdb's, not the authors'. The sample lists under 75,000 distinct CDR3 sequences, over 8.5% seen once, with more than 1.2% in the top ten.

The rearrangement links TRBV11-2 to TRBJ1-2; D perhaps matches TRBD1 (5 bases). This receptor was obtained from a woman in her fifties or sixties with alopecia areata. Some clones in this sample may be carry-over from other donors' samples. The specimen was whole blood, collected in connection with sensitization to the hapten diphenylcyclopropenone (DPC). The CDR3 spells CASRGGADGYTF. The CDR3 bases are TGTGCCAGCAGAGGAGGGGCCGATGGCTACACCTTC.